This is a list of T cell receptor beta chains from one sample in a study of metastatic and nonmetastatic thyroid tumors. TCRdb re-called the PCR reads with MiXCR. In the table there are around 15,000 clones, roughly 21% of which are singletons. The sequencing input was adjacent normal tissue. The receptors shown here come from a female donor with papillary thyroid cancer or a benign thyroid nodule (not recorded which). Some clones in this sample may be carry-over from other donors' samples. Each CDR3 is given with its conserved first and last residue. A D gene is named only where the DNA matches it firmly. Size tells how often a clone was seen (once, few, many) or the class of an expanded clone, and some rows leave it out.

J,size,length,D,V,CDR3,DNA
TRBJ1-4,few,16,TRBD1,TRBV28,CASSSPGQGANEKLFF,TGTGCCAGCAGTTCCCCGGGACAGGGGGCTAATGAAAAACTGTTTTTT
TRBJ1-1,many,15,NA,TRBV20-1,CSATTPGGNGDEAFF,TGCAGTGCTACTACCCCGGGGGGGAACGGTGATGAAGCTTTCTTT
TRBJ1-6,NA,14,NA,TRBV20-1,CSARDSNFNSPLHF,TGCAGTGCTAGAGATTCCAATTTTAATTCACCCCTCCACTTT
TRBJ2-1,many,14,TRBD2,TRBV15,CATSTASGGNEQFF,TGTGCCACCAGCACAGCTAGCGGGGGCAATGAGCAGTTCTTC
TRBJ2-1,many,16,TRBD2,TRBV7-9,CASRNGLAGVGNEQFF,TGTGCCAGCAGAAACGGACTAGCGGGAGTGGGCAATGAGCAGTTCTTC
TRBJ2-3,NA,15,NA,TRBV6-6,CASSLMGGGVDTQYF,TGTGCCAGCAGTCTGATGGGGGGCGGGGTGGATACGCAGTATTTT
TRBJ2-5,many,14,NA,TRBV20-1,CSAIQGGNQETQYF,TGCAGTGCTATACAGGGAGGAAACCAAGAGACCCAGTACTTC
TRBJ2-1,few,12,NA,TRBV30,CAWSPSYNEQFF,TGTGCCTGGAGCCCGTCCTACAATGAGCAGTTCTTC
TRBJ2-5,medium-sized,12,NA,TRBV24-1,CATSDFEETQYF,TGTGCCACCAGTGATTTTGAAGAGACCCAGTACTTC
TRBJ1-3,NA,15,NA,TRBV5-5,CATSYRVGAGNAIYF,TGTGCCACCAGCTACAGGGTAGGGGCTGGAAACGCCATATATTTT
TRBJ2-7,NA,14,NA,TRBV3-1,CANSQEGHTYEQYF,TGTGCCAACAGCCAAGAGGGACACACCTACGAGCAGTACTTC
TRBJ1-1,NA,13,NA,TRBV18,CASSPIGNTEAFF,TGTGCCAGCTCACCGATCGGAAACACTGAAGCTTTCTTT
TRBJ2-7,medium-sized,14,TRBD1,TRBV10-3,CAISRDRGQVEQYF,TGTGCCATCAGCCGGGACAGGGGGCAGGTCGAGCAGTACTTC
TRBJ2-7,many,12,NA,TRBV6-1,CASRARVYEQYF,TGTGCCAGCAGGGCGCGCGTTTACGAGCAGTACTTC
TRBJ2-2,medium-sized,17,NA,TRBV6-1,CASSPPPRLENTGELFF,TGTGCCAGCAGTCCTCCCCCGCGACTAGAGAACACCGGGGAGCTGTTTTTT
TRBJ1-1,many,15,TRBD1,TRBV7-8,CASRIIQGASTEAFF,TGTGCCAGCAGAATCATACAGGGGGCTAGCACTGAAGCTTTCTTT
TRBJ2-1,NA,14,TRBD2,TRBV20-1,CSARTSGRVDEQFF,TGCAGTGCTAGAACTAGCGGGAGAGTGGATGAGCAGTTCTTC